Listed below are T cell receptor beta chains from one sample, sequenced in a study of blood T cells in healthy people across ages. TCRdb passed the 5' RACE reads through MiXCR, listing each CDR3 protein once. The sample contains some 370,000 distinct CDR3 sequences, 45% to 65% of which appear only once. Sample: blood. The receptor set was obtained from a man in his fifties or sixties in good health. The CDR3 runs from the conserved cysteine through the conserved F or W. A D gene is named only where the DNA matches it firmly. Some rows mark clone size as missing; the rest say once, few, many or name a class of expanded clone.

cdr3_aa,cdr3_nt,j_call,clone_size,d_call,v_call
CASSQGTSGGRELFF,TGTGCCAGCAGCCAGGGGACTAGCGGGGGCAGGGAGCTGTTTTTT,TRBJ2-2,few,TRBD2,TRBV3-1
CSASRGSGYEQYF,TGCAGTGCTAGTCGCGGGAGCGGCTACGAGCAGTACTTC,TRBJ2-7,few,TRBD2,TRBV20-1
CSVGTNEQFF,TGCAGCGTTGGGACCAATGAGCAGTTCTTC,TRBJ2-1,many,NA,TRBV29-1
CASSPSREWEMNGDIQYF,TGCGCCAGCAGCCCCAGCCGTGAGTGGGAGATGAATGGTGACATTCAGTACTTC,TRBJ2-4,many,NA,TRBV4-1
CASSLGGRAYEQYF,TGTGCCAGCAGTTTGGGCGGGAGGGCTTACGAGCAGTACTTC,TRBJ2-7,NA,TRBD2,TRBV27
CASSSGPLGNEQFF,TGTGCCAGCAGTTCGGGGCCTCTTGGGAATGAGCAGTTCTTC,TRBJ2-1,NA,NA,TRBV5-6
CASSQGRGGEQYF,TGCGCCAGCAGCCAAGGCAGGGGGGGCGAGCAGTACTTC,TRBJ2-7,NA,NA,TRBV4-3
CATSDPSPSTDTQYF,TGTGCCACCAGTGATCCCTCTCCGAGCACAGATACGCAGTATTTT,TRBJ2-3,NA,NA,TRBV24-1
CASMEGGRQSPLHF,TGTGCCAGTATGGAAGGGGGGCGGCAGTCACCCCTCCACTTT,TRBJ1-6,NA,NA,TRBV19
CASSEGGNDQPQHF,TGTGCCAGCAGTGAGGGAGGGAACGATCAGCCCCAGCATTTT,TRBJ1-5,NA,NA,TRBV6-1
CASSYRDYASGANVLTF,TGTGCCAGCAGCTACCGGGACTATGCCTCTGGGGCCAACGTCCTGACTTTC,TRBJ2-6,NA,TRBD2,TRBV11-2
CSVGQRGVTDTQYF,TGCAGCGTTGGTCAGCGGGGGGTGACAGATACGCAGTATTTT,TRBJ2-3,few,TRBD2,TRBV29-1
CSVEGPEEAFF,TGCAGCGTTGAGGGGCCCGAGGAAGCTTTCTTT,TRBJ1-1,few,NA,TRBV29-1
CASSKKGAGYNEQFF,TGTGCCAGCAGCAAAAAGGGAGCAGGTTACAATGAGCAGTTCTTC,TRBJ2-1,few,NA,TRBV21-1
CASSLPGGGGARDTQYF,TGCGCCAGCAGCTTGCCTGGCGGCGGGGGGGCCCGTGATACGCAGTATTTT,TRBJ2-3,NA,TRBD2,TRBV5-1
CASSHQRGRETQYF,TGTGCCAGCAGCCACCAACGGGGGCGGGAGACCCAGTACTTC,TRBJ2-5,NA,NA,TRBV14
CSARDYDRNNEQFF,TGCAGTGCTAGAGATTACGACAGAAACAATGAGCAGTTCTTC,TRBJ2-1,few,NA,TRBV20-1
CSASLSSGSADTQYF,TGCAGTGCTAGTTTGTCCAGCGGGAGCGCAGATACGCAGTATTTT,TRBJ2-3,NA,TRBD2,TRBV20-1
CTSRQGTGELFF,TGTACCAGCAGGCAGGGAACCGGGGAGCTGTTTTTT,TRBJ2-2,NA,NA,TRBV6-1
CASSSPATGGQETQYF,TGTGCTAGCAGTTCCCCCGCGACAGGGGGGCAAGAGACCCAGTACTTC,TRBJ2-5,NA,TRBD1,TRBV12-3/TRBV12-4
CSANYKQETQYF,TGCAGTGCGAATTACAAACAAGAGACCCAGTACTTC,TRBJ2-5,NA,NA,TRBV20-1
CASSHGGGPGRNYGYTF,TGTGCCAGCAGCCATGGGGGAGGGCCGGGACGGAACTATGGCTACACCTTC,TRBJ1-2,few,NA,TRBV11-2
CASSFQGLASGANVLTF,TGTGCCAGCAGCTTTCAGGGGTTAGCCTCTGGGGCCAACGTCCTGACTTTC,TRBJ2-6,many,NA,TRBV7-2
CASSLEPSLTGELFF,TGCGCCAGCAGCTTGGAGCCCAGCCTCACCGGGGAGCTGTTTTTT,TRBJ2-2,NA,NA,TRBV5-1
CASSGAGTGQETQYF,TGTGCCAGCAGCGGAGCGGGTACAGGGCAAGAGACCCAGTACTTC,TRBJ2-5,few,NA,TRBV9
CASSQAPGQQETQYF,TGCGCCAGCAGCCAGGCCCCGGGACAACAAGAGACCCAGTACTTC,TRBJ2-5,NA,NA,TRBV5-1
CSVRTGKAKNIQHF,TGCAGCGTGAGGACCGGAAAAGCCAAAAACATTCAGCACTTC,TRBJ2-4,NA,NA,TRBV29-1
CASSLVGQGISPLHF,TGCGCCAGCAGCTTGGTGGGACAGGGGATTTCACCCCTCCACTTT,TRBJ1-6,NA,TRBD1,TRBV5-1
CASSLYSSGRSYEQYF,TGTGCCAGCAGTTTATATTCTAGCGGGAGGTCGTACGAGCAGTACTTC,TRBJ2-7,few,TRBD2,TRBV27
CASSLDFRADTQYF,TGTGCCAGCAGCTTAGATTTTCGGGCAGATACGCAGTATTTT,TRBJ2-3,NA,NA,TRBV5-6
CASSLGTSGDAETQYF,TGCGCCAGCAGCTTAGGGACTAGCGGGGACGCAGAGACCCAGTACTTC,TRBJ2-5,NA,TRBD2,TRBV5-1
CASSPPRGGVRPTDTQYF,TGTGCCAGCAGTCCACCCCGGGGAGGGGTTCGCCCCACAGATACGCAGTATTTT,TRBJ2-3,NA,TRBD2,TRBV27
CASSLRLEQDTQYF,TGTGCCAGCAGTTTGAGACTTGAACAAGACACCCAGTACTTC,TRBJ2-5,NA,NA,TRBV12-3/TRBV12-4
CASRMDSLYGYTF,TGTGCCAGCAGAATGGACAGCCTCTATGGCTACACCTTC,TRBJ1-2,few,NA,TRBV28
CASSFPSEQFF,TGTGCCAGCAGTTTCCCTAGCGAGCAGTTCTTC,TRBJ2-1,NA,NA,TRBV6-2/TRBV6-3
CASSNRGVNSPLHF,TGTGCCAGCAGTAACAGGGGTGTAAATTCACCCCTCCACTTT,TRBJ1-6,NA,TRBD1,TRBV2
CSVEIAGYEQYF,TGCAGCGTTGAAATAGCGGGGTACGAGCAGTACTTC,TRBJ2-7,NA,TRBD2,TRBV29-1
CASSLVPGTDTQYF,TGCGCCAGCAGCTTGGTGCCCGGGACAGATACGCAGTATTTT,TRBJ2-3,NA,NA,TRBV5-1
CASSGRSDEAFF,TGTGCCAGCAGCGGGAGGTCCGACGAAGCTTTCTTT,TRBJ1-1,NA,NA,TRBV28
CASSGQGYTGEQYF,TGTGCCAGCAGCGGACAGGGTTATACTGGCGAGCAGTACTTC,TRBJ2-7,few,TRBD1,TRBV7-9
CASSLAGGYGYTF,TGTGCCAGCAGCTTAGCAGGGGGCTATGGCTACACCTTC,TRBJ1-2,NA,NA,TRBV7-9
CASSELGAEQFF,TGCGCCAGCAGTGAGCTAGGGGCCGAGCAGTTCTTC,TRBJ2-1,few,NA,TRBV10-1
CSARDPRPGQFYEQYF,TGCAGTGCTAGAGACCCTAGACCGGGACAGTTCTACGAGCAGTACTTC,TRBJ2-7,NA,TRBD1,TRBV20-1
CASSQGSGAGADTQYF,TGTGCCAGCAGCCAAGGTAGCGGAGCGGGGGCAGATACGCAGTATTTT,TRBJ2-3,NA,TRBD2,TRBV12-3/TRBV12-4
CASSSTGRVGEQYF,TGTGCCAGCAGCTCCACCGGGAGGGTTGGCGAGCAGTACTTC,TRBJ2-7,NA,TRBD2,TRBV7-2
CSASHQGSSDEQYF,TGCAGTGCTTCCCATCAGGGGTCGTCCGACGAGCAGTACTTC,TRBJ2-7,NA,NA,TRBV20-1